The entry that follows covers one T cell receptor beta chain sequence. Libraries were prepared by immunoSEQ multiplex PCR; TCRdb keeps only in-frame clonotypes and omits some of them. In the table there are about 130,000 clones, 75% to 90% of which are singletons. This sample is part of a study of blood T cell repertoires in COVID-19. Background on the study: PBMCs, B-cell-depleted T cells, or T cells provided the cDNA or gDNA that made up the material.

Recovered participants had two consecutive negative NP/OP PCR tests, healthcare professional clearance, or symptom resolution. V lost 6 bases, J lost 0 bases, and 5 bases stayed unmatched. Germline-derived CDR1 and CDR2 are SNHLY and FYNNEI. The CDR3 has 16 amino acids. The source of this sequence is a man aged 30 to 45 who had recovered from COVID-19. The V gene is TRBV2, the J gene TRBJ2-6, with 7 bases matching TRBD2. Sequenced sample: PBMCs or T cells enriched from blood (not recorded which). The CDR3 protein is CASSHGGFSGANVLTF. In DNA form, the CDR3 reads TGTGCCAGCAGCCACGGGGGGTTCTCTGGGGCCAACGTCCTGACTTTC.